Each of the 15 T cell receptor beta chains below was sequenced from the same sample in a study of blood T cell repertoires in COVID-19 (dated by TCRdb to 2020 to 2022). Libraries were constructed by the immunoSEQ multiplex PCR assay. TCRdb re-hosts the immuneACCESS table, in-frame sequences only. Its copies lack some clones; in the studies checked, an unresolved V gene accounts for under half of them, and the cause for the rest is not known. The sample yields about 82,000 clones; less than 85% were counted once. The top ten clonotypes cover around 2.6% of the sample. The sequencing input was peripheral blood. Source of these receptors: a human donor with acute or convalescent COVID-19. The donor label of this sample is uncertain.

The rearrangement links TRBV12-5 to TRBJ2-1; the match to TRBD2 covers 8 bases. The CDR3 sequence is 13 residues long. The V segment lost 4 bases and the J segment 9 bases; nucleotides outside the gene matches: 5. The V gene's germline CDR1 is LGHNT and CDR2 FRNRAP. This CDR3 reads CASGSSGTSEQFF. The CDR3 bases are TGTGCTAGTGGTTCCTCCGGGACTAGTGAGCAGTTCTTC.

J is TRBJ2-3 and V is TRBV3-1 (or the pseudogene TRBV3-2), with 9 bases aligning to TRBD2. Germline-derived CDR1 and CDR2 are LGHDT and YNNKEL (reference sequence). The CDR3 runs to 15 residues. V lost 2 bases, J lost 5 bases, and 5 bases stayed unmatched. The CDR3 region has the DNA TGTGCCAGCAGCCAACGGGCGGGAGGGTTAGATACGCAGTATTTT. Protein: CASSQRAGGLDTQYF.

The chain employs TRBV7-8 and TRBJ1-2; the D gene is possibly TRBD1 (5 bases). The length of the CDR3 is 15 residues. Germline-derived CDR1 and CDR2 are SGHVS and FQNEAQ. V was cut by 4 bases and J by 1 base, with 13 bases left in between. CDR3 DNA: TGTGCCAGCAGCTCCAGGGAGGCGGTTAACTATGGCTACACCTTC. It codes for CASSSREAVNYGYTF.

V usage is TRBV18 and J usage is TRBJ1-1; 7 bases align to TRBD1. The CDR3 sequence is 14 residues long. Germline V gene sequence: CDR1 KGHSH, CDR2 LQKENI. The V gene end was trimmed by 2 bases and the J gene end by 1 base; junction bases not matched to a gene: 1. CDR3 loop: CASSPGTENTEAFF. The CDR3 DNA follows: TGTGCCAGCTCACCAGGGACAGAGAACACTGAAGCTTTCTTT.

The chain combines TRBV19 with TRBJ2-1, with 8 bases lining up with TRBD1. After removal of 3 bases from V and 4 bases from J, the junction contained 2 bases not matched to a gene. Germline V lookup: CDR1 LNHDA, CDR2 SQIVND (reference sequence). The CDR3 is 14 residues long. The CDR3 sequence is CASSIQGAYNEQFF. In DNA, the CDR3 is TGTGCCAGTAGTATCCAGGGGGCTTACAATGAGCAGTTCTTC.

This clone was counted a few times. CDR3 protein: CASSVGLAKNIQYF. The CDR3 DNA is TGTGCCAGCAGCGTTGGGCTAGCGAAAAACATTCAGTACTTC. This chain links TRBV9 with TRBJ2-4, with D possibly matching TRBD2 (6 bases). The CDR3 extends over 14 amino acids. From germline, CDR1 is SGDLS and CDR2 YYNGEE. V lost 2 bases and J lost 4, with 10 bases in between.

This clone appeared once. The V call is TRBV18, the J call TRBJ1-4; 7 nucleotides match TRBD1. There are 16 residues in the CDR3. V shed 5 bases and J 2 bases; nucleotides not matched to a gene: 8. Germline values: CDR1 KGHSH, CDR2 LQKENI. This CDR3 is CASSELRGQTNEKLFF. In DNA, the CDR3 is TGTGCCAGCTCAGAGTTGCGGGGACAGACTAATGAAAAACTGTTTTTT.

This chain links TRBV5-4 with TRBJ2-2; tentatively, D is TRBD1 (5 bases). V lost 3 bases and J lost 5, with 8 bases in between. Germline assignment: CDR1 SGHNT and CDR2 YYREEE (reference sequence). The CDR3 is 13 amino acids. CDR3 coding DNA: TGTGCCAGCAGCTGGGGCCGTACCGGGGAGCTGTTTTTT. Amino acid sequence: CASSWGRTGELFF.

V is TRBV24-1 and J is TRBJ2-2; possible D gene TRBD1, 6 bases. Germline V gives CDR1 KGHDR, CDR2 SFDVKD. This CDR3 is 14 amino acids long. The V gene lost 4 bases and the J gene lost 7 bases, with 12 bases spanning the gap. The CDR3 spells CATSDPGHGGELFF. The CDR3 DNA sequence: TGTGCCACCAGTGACCCGGGACATGGCGGGGAGCTGTTTTTT.

The gene calls are TRBV7-9 and TRBJ2-5; TRBD2 might be the D (6 bases). V was shortened by 1 base and J by 1 base, with 10 bases between the two germline ends. Germline values: CDR1 SEHNR, CDR2 FQNEAQ (reference sequence). The CDR3 extends over 15 amino acids. The CDR3 DNA is TGTGCCAGCAGCTTAGGGAAGGGACTCCAAGAGACCCAGTACTTC. The encoded protein is CASSLGKGLQETQYF.

The chain has TRBV6-5 and TRBJ2-2; 8 positions match TRBD1. Looked up from germline, CDR1 is MNHEY and CDR2 is SVGAGI. V dropped 6 bases and J dropped 0; count of bases not matched to a gene: 3. This CDR3 spans 15 amino acids. The CDR3 sequence: CASREGQANTGELFF. The CDR3 region has the DNA TGTGCCAGCAGGGAGGGACAGGCGAACACCGGGGAGCTGTTTTTT.

This sequence joins TRBV15 and TRBJ1-4, with D possibly TRBD1 on 5 matching bases. Germline V gene data show CDR1 as LNHNV and CDR2 as YYDKDF (reference sequence). This CDR3 comprises 15 residues. The V end lost 5 bases, the J end lost 4 bases, and 14 bases lay between the germline ends. The CDR3 sequence is CATSPGGNFNEKLFF. The CDR3 coding sequence is TGTGCCACCAGCCCGGGGGGGAATTTTAATGAAAAACTGTTTTTT. The whole variable domain, filled in from reference TRBV15 and TRBJ1-4, reads DAMVIQNPRYQVTQFGKPVTLSCSQTLNHNVMYWYQQKSSQAPKLLFHYYDKDFNNEADTPDNFQSRRPNTSFCFLDIRSPGLGDTAMYLCATSPGGNFNEKLFFGSGTQLSVL.

The chain has TRBV19 and TRBJ1-4; D remains unclear. Germline CDR1 reads LNHDA; CDR2 reads SQIVND (reference sequence). The length of the CDR3 is 13 residues. With 4 bases removed from V and 5 bases from J, the gap between germline ends came to 8 bases. The CDR3 DNA reads TGTGCCAGTAGTAGGGTGAGGAATGAAAAACTGTTTTTT. It codes for CASSRVRNEKLFF.

The rearrangement uses TRBV28 and TRBJ1-4; D possibly corresponds to TRBD1 (5 bases). With 6 bases removed from V and 7 bases from J, the gap between germline ends came to 15 bases. In germline, CDR1 is MDHEN, CDR2 SYDVKM. CDR3 length: 14 amino acids. In DNA form, the CDR3 reads TGTGCCAGCAGATCTGGGGGGTCCGGTGAAAAACTGTTTTTT. Translated: CASRSGGSGEKLFF.

This clone was recorded a few times. The genes are TRBV6-6 and TRBJ2-5, with TRBD2 matching over 7 bases. The CDR3 runs to 15 residues. Germline-derived CDR1 and CDR2 are MNHNY and SVGAGI (reference sequence). J was trimmed by 6 bases and V by 6 bases; bases with no gene match: 13. The CDR3 spells CASSPEVGGWQTQYF. CDR3 nucleotides: TGTGCCAGCAGCCCCGAGGTGGGGGGGTGGCAGACCCAGTACTTC.